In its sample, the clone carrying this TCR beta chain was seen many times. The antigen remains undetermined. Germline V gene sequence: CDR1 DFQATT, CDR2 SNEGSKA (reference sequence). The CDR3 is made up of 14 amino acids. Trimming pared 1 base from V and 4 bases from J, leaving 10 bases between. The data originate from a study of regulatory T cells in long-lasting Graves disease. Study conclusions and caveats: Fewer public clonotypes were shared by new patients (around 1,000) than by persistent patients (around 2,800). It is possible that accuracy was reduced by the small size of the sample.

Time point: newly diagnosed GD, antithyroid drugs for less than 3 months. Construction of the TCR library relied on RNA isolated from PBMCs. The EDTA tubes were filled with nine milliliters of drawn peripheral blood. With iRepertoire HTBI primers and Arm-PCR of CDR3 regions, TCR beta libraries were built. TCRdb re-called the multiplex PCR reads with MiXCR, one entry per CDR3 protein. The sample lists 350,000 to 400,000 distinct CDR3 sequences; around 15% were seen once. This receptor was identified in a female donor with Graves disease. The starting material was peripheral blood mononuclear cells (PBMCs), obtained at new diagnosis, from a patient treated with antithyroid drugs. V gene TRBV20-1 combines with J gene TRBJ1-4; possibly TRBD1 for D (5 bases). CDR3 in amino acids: CSARVGRSNEKLFF. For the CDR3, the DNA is TGCAGTGCTAGAGTGGGGCGGAGTAATGAAAAACTGTTTTTT.